The next 5 T cell receptor beta chains were all read from a single sample in a study of T-cell memory formation after mild COVID-19. MiXCR, applied by TCRdb to the 5' RACE reads, yields one record per CDR3 protein. The table includes 220,000 or so distinct CDR3 sequences, over 9% detected once. Sequences were obtained from PBMCs or a T cell subset sorted from them (not recorded which). The receptors here all came from a man younger than 35 who had mild COVID-19 (a few samples of this study predate the infection). Cell type and time point are not known.

This clonotype was counted only a few times. The chain couples TRBV6-2 or TRBV6-3 to TRBJ1-4; D is unresolved. Germline V CDR1 and CDR2: MNHEY, SVGEGT. V lost 0 bases and J lost 6, with 14 bases in between. The CDR3 sequence is 16 residues long. The CDR3 here is CASSYSRTDLDEKLFF. For the CDR3, the DNA is TGTGCCAGCAGTTACTCGAGGACGGACTTGGATGAAAAACTGTTTTTT.

The chain has TRBV28 and TRBJ2-1, with D perhaps matching TRBD1 (6 bases). CDR1 and CDR2 (germline): MDHEN, SYDVKM. Trimming took off 5 bases at V and 3 bases at J, with 17 bases between the two ends. The CDR3 has 16 residues. CDR3 coding DNA: TGTGCCAGCAGTGAAAAACAGGGAAGTAACTACAATGAGCAGTTCTTC. The encoded protein is CASSEKQGSNYNEQFF.

This clonotype has only a few counts. The junction shows a germline mismatch at one end, possibly a read error. The CDR3 DNA is TGTGCCAACAGCTTAGGGTTGGACTATGGCTACACCTTC. Its translation: CANSLGLDYGYTF. The chain joins TRBV7-2 to TRBJ1-2; D uncertain. From germline, CDR1 is SGHTA and CDR2 FQGNSA. The CDR3 loop spans 13 amino acids. Full variable domain (remainder filled in from reference TRBV7-2 and TRBJ1-2): GAGVSQSPSNKVTEKGKDVELRCDPISGHTALYWYRQSLGQGLEFLIYFQGNSAPDKSGLPSDRFSAERTGGSVSTLTIQRTQQEDSAVYLCANSLGLDYGYTFGSGTRLTVV.

This clonotype was detected ten times or more. The chain joins TRBV5-1 to TRBJ2-5; 10 bases are a match to TRBD1. The CDR3 has 14 residues. Germline V CDR1 and CDR2: SGHRS, YFSETQ. J was trimmed by 4 bases and V by 5 bases; bases with no gene match: 5. DNA for the CDR3: TGCGCCAGCAGTCTGACAGGGGGCGGAGAGACCCAGTACTTC. Protein: CASSLTGGGETQYF.

In its sample, this clonotype was seen a few times. The chain joins TRBV27 to TRBJ2-7; possibly TRBD1 or TRBD2 for D (7 bases each). CDR3 size: 16 residues. Germline lookup yields CDR1 MNHEY and CDR2 SMNVEV (reference sequence). The V and J ends lost 2 bases and 6 bases respectively, with 20 bases between them. CDR3 region: CASSLRTPSGGGEQYF. The CDR3 coding sequence is TGTGCCAGCAGTTTAAGAACCCCCTCAGGGGGGGGCGAGCAGTACTTC.